These T cell receptor beta chains were read from a single sample in a study of shared clonotypes between healthy human individuals. The repertoire was sequenced with immunoSEQ multiplex PCR; TCRdb's copy has only in-frame clones and lacks some. The repertoire holds roughly 700,000 clones, with around two thirds as singletons. Sequencing input: memory CD4+ T cells sorted from blood. These receptor sequences come from a woman in her thirties in good health. Both conserved end residues are part of each CDR3. The D gene is left open where the match is weak. Rows give clone size only sometimes, using once, few, many, or a class for an expanded clone.

>TRBD1|NA|TRBJ1-2|TRBV5-1
TGCGCCAGCAGCTTAGGACAGGGGGATGGCTACACCTTC
CASSLGQGDGYTF
>NA|NA|TRBJ2-1|TRBV10-1
TGCGCCAGCAGTAGGACGGGGCTCAATGAGCAGTTCTTC
CASSRTGLNEQFF
>NA|NA|TRBJ1-1|TRBV28
TGTGCCAGCAGTTATCCCCATAGAAACACTGAAGCTTTCTTT
CASSYPHRNTEAFF
>NA|NA|TRBJ1-2|TRBV11-2
TGTGCCAGCAGGCCCCTGGGGATGAACTATGGCTACACCTTC
CASRPLGMNYGYTF
>NA|NA|TRBJ2-7|TRBV25-1
TGTGCCAGCAGTGAGGCTAGTCCCTACGAGCAGTACTTC
CASSEASPYEQYF
>NA|NA|TRBJ2-1|TRBV11-2
TGTGCCAGCAGGACGTGGGGGAGAGCGAAGAATGAGCAGTTCTTC
CASRTWGRAKNEQFF
>NA|NA|TRBJ1-2|TRBV28
TGTGCCAGCAGTTTCCGGGACCTGGGGACCTATGGCTACACCTTC
CASSFRDLGTYGYTF
>TRBD1|many|TRBJ1-2|TRBV5-1
TGCGCCAGCAGCCCGGGGACAGCCTATGGGTATGGCTACACCTTC
CASSPGTAYGYGYTF
>TRBD2|NA|TRBJ2-7|TRBV29-1
TGCAGCGTTGCTAGGACTAGCGGGAACCTAAGAGACGAGCAGTACTTC
CSVARTSGNLRDEQYF
>TRBD2|few|TRBJ2-1|TRBV9
TGTGCCAGCAGCGGAACTAGCGGCCTCCCAAGTGAGCAGTTCTTC
CASSGTSGLPSEQFF
>NA|NA|TRBJ1-2|TRBV4-2
TGTGCCAGCAGCCAAGATGAGACCTATGGCTACACCTTC
CASSQDETYGYTF
>NA|NA|TRBJ1-1|TRBV30
TGTGCCTGGAGAGTGTTGACTCTCGAGGGGGAGGCTTTCTTT
CAWRVLTLEGEAFF
>TRBD1|NA|TRBJ1-5|TRBV2
TGTGCCAGCAGTGAACAGGGGGTTTATCAGCCCCAGCATTTT
CASSEQGVYQPQHF
>NA|NA|TRBJ2-7|TRBV7-9
TGTGCCAGCAGCGTGGCGGGAAGTGGCTTATTATACGAGCAGTACTTC
CASSVAGSGLLYEQYF
>TRBD1|once|TRBJ1-1|TRBV7-9
TGTGCCAGCAGCTCACACAGGGGGCCGGCAGGTAGGAACACTGAAGCTTTCTTT
CASSSHRGPAGRNTEAFF
>TRBD2|many|TRBJ2-1|TRBV28
TGTGCCAGCAGACCACGGGGACTAGAGTACAATGAGCAGTTCTTC
CASRPRGLEYNEQFF
>TRBD1|few|TRBJ1-2|TRBV28
TGTGCCAGCAGAACAATAGGGGGCGAGGGGTATGGCTACACCTTC
CASRTIGGEGYGYTF
>NA|NA|TRBJ1-3|TRBV19
TGTGCCAGTAGCGGAACAGGATCACCCTGGAACACCATATATTTT
CASSGTGSPWNTIYF
>TRBD2|NA|TRBJ2-1|TRBV18
TGTGCCAGCTCAGATGGAGTTGGCGGGAGTTACAATGAGCAGTTCTTC
CASSDGVGGSYNEQFF
>NA|few|TRBJ1-2|TRBV4-1
TGCGCCAGCAGCCGTCCGGTGCAGGGGAATGGCTACACCTTC
CASSRPVQGNGYTF
>NA|NA|TRBJ1-5|TRBV4-2
TGTGCCAGCAGCCTTGGACTGAGCAATCAGCCCCAGCATTTT
CASSLGLSNQPQHF
>NA|NA|TRBJ1-1|TRBV6-5
TGTGCCAGCAGAAAAACAGACAACACTGAAGCTTTCTTT
CASRKTDNTEAFF
>NA|NA|TRBJ2-5|TRBV2
TGTGCCAGCACGAGGACCGAAGAGACCCAGTACTTC
CASTRTEETQYF
>TRBD2|NA|TRBJ2-2|TRBV5-1
TGCGCCAGCAGCTTGATGATGGCGGGAGAGATCACCGGGGAGCTGTTTTTT
CASSLMMAGEITGELFF
>NA|NA|TRBJ2-6|TRBV11-2
TGTGCCAGCAGCCCTCGGACGGATTCTGGGGCCAACGTCCTGACTTTC
CASSPRTDSGANVLTF
>NA|NA|TRBJ2-6|TRBV7-8
TGTGCCAGCAGCCAATCGGGACTTGATTTTTCTGGGGCCAACGTCCTGACTTTC
CASSQSGLDFSGANVLTF
>TRBD1|NA|TRBJ1-4|TRBV7-2
TGTGCCAGCAGCTTCGGGACAGGGGATAAACTGTTTTTT
CASSFGTGDKLFF
>TRBD2|many|TRBJ2-7|TRBV30
TGTGCCTGGAGTGTACTGGAGACTAGCGGAAGTCGGTACTTC
CAWSVLETSGSRYF
>NA|NA|TRBJ1-5|TRBV6-5
TGTGCCAGCAGTTACCTGGGGAGCAATCAGCCCCAGCATTTT
CASSYLGSNQPQHF
>TRBD2|many|TRBJ2-4|TRBV25-1
TGTGCCAGCAGTGAAGCTAGCGGGAGACCGGACATTCAGTACTTC
CASSEASGRPDIQYF
>NA|NA|TRBJ2-7|TRBV30
TGTGCCTGGATTTCCGGGACCTACGAGCAGTACTTC
CAWISGTYEQYF
>NA|NA|TRBJ1-2|TRBV29-1
TGCAGCGTGGCGGTACCTTTGGGCTACACCTTC
CSVAVPLGYTF
>NA|NA|TRBJ1-2|TRBV5-1
TGCGCCAGCAGCTTGAGTCGTGGCTATGGCTACACCTTC
CASSLSRGYGYTF
>TRBD2|NA|TRBJ2-7|TRBV10-3
TGTGCCATCAGTGAGACTAGCGGGAGGGCGGGGCCCTACGAACAGTACTTC
CAISETSGRAGPYEQYF
>TRBD1|NA|TRBJ1-1|TRBV5-1
TGCGCCACCGGGACAGGGGGCTTCGGGAACACTGAAGCTTTCTTT
CATGTGGFGNTEAFF
>NA|NA|TRBJ2-1|TRBV4-1
TGCGCCAGCAGCCAAGTAGACTTAACCTCCTACAATGAGCAGTTCTTC
CASSQVDLTSYNEQFF
>NA|NA|TRBJ2-3|TRBV27
TGTGCCAGCAGTTTAAGGCCCGCAACAGATACGCAGTATTTT
CASSLRPATDTQYF
>NA|NA|TRBJ1-5|TRBV15
TGTGCCACCAGGAGCGGGACGGCAGCCGGGCGCAGCAATCAGCCCCAGCATTTT
CATRSGTAAGRSNQPQHF
>NA|NA|TRBJ1-1|TRBV21-1
TGTGCCAGCAGCATTTGTGAGGGGGCAGGGAACACTGAAGCTTTCTTT
CASSICEGAGNTEAFF
>TRBD1|NA|TRBJ1-5|TRBV19
TGTGCCTCAGGGGGGCAGGGGGCTGGTCAGCCCCAGCATTTT
CASGGQGAGQPQHF